At least ten counts were recorded for the clone carrying this TCR beta chain. These data are taken from a study of T cells after yellow fever vaccination. This CDR3 is 14 amino acids long. CDR1 is SGHRS and CDR2 is YFSETQ in the germline V gene. V was pared by 4 bases and J by 1 base, with 12 bases between. Universal primer sites and UMIs were introduced during 5'RACE template-switching synthesis of TCR cDNA. Via MiXCR, TCRdb re-called the 5' RACE reads, giving one row per CDR3 protein. The sample carries approximately 510,000 distinct CDR3 sequences, roughly a fifth recorded once. The sequencing used PBMCs, collected approximately 22 days after the first yellow fever vaccination. The clonotype comes from a man younger than 35 who received the YFV17D yellow fever vaccine. The chain is built from TRBV5-1 and TRBJ2-7, with D maybe TRBD1 (6 bases). The CDR3 protein is CASSREGQSYEQYF. The CDR3 bases are TGCGCCAGCAGCCGAGAGGGACAATCCTACGAGCAGTACTTC. The whole variable domain, filled in from reference TRBV5-1 and TRBJ2-7, reads KAGVTQTPRYLIKTRGQQVTLSCSPISGHRSVSWYQQTPGQGLQFLFEYFSETQRNKGNFPGRFSGRQFSNSRSEMNVSTLELGDSALYLCASSREGQSYEQYFGPGTRLTVT.